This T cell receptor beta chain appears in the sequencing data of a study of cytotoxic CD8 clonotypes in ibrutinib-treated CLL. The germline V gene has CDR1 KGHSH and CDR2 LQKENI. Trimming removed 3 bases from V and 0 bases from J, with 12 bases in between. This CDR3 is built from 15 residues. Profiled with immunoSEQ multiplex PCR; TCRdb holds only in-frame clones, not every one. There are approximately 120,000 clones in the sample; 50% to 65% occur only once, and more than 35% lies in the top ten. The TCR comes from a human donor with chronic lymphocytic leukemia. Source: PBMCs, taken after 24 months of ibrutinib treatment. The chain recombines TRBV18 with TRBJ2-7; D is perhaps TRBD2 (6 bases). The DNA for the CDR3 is TGTGCCAGCTCACCTTATAGCGGTAGCTCCTACGAGCAGTACTTC. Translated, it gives CASSPYSGSSYEQYF.